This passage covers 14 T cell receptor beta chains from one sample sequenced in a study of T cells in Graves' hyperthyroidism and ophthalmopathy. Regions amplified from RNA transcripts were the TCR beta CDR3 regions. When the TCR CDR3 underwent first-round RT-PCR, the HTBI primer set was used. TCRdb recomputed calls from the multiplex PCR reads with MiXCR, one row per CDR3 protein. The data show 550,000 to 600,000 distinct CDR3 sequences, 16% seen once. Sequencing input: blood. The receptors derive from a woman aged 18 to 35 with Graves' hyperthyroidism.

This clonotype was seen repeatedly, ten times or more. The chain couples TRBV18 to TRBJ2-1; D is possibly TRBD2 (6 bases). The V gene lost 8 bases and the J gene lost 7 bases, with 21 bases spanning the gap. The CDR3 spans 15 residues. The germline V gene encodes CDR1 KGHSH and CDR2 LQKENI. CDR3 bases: TGTGCCAGCGCAACTCTACCGGGGGAAACAAATGAGCAGTTCTTC. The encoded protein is CASATLPGETNEQFF.

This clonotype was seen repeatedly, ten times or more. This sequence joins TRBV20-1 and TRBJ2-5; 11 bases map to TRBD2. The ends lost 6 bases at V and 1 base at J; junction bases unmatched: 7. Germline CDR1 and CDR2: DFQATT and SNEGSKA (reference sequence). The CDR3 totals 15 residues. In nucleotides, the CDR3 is TGCAGTGCCAAGAGGGGACTAGCGGTCCAAGAGACCCAGTACTTC. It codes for CSAKRGLAVQETQYF.

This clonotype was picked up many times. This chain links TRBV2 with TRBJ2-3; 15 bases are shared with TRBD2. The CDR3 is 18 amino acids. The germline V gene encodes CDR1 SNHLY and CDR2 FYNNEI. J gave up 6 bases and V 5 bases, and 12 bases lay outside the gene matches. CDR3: CASSHSGLAGGPRDTQYF. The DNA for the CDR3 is TGTGCCAGCAGTCACTCCGGACTAGCGGGGGGGCCCAGGGATACGCAGTATTTT.

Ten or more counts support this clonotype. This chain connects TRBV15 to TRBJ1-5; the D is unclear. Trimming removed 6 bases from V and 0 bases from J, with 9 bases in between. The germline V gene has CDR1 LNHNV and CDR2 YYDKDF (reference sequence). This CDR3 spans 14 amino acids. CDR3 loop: CATRSGYSNQPQHF. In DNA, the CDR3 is TGTGCCACCAGGTCGGGGTATAGCAATCAGCCCCAGCATTTT.

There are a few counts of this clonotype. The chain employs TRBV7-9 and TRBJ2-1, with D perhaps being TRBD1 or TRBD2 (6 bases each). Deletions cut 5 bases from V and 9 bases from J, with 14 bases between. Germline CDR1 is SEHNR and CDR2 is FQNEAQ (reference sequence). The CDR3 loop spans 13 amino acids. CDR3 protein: CASSPEGGTEQFF. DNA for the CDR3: TGTGCCAGCAGCCCAGAGGGGGGTACTGAGCAGTTCTTC.

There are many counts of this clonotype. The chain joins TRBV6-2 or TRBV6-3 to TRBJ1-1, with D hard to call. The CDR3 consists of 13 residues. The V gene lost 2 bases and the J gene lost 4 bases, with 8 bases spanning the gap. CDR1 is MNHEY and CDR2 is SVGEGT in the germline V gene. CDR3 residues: CASSYRRGTEAFF. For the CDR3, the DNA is TGTGCCAGCAGTTACAGGCGTGGCACTGAAGCTTTCTTT.

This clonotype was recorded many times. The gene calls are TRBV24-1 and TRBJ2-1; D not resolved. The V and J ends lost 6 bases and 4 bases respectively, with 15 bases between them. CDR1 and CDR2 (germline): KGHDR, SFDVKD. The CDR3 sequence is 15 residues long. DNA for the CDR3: TGTGCCACCAGTCCTGACACTCAGCTATACAATGAGCAGTTCTTC. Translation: CATSPDTQLYNEQFF.

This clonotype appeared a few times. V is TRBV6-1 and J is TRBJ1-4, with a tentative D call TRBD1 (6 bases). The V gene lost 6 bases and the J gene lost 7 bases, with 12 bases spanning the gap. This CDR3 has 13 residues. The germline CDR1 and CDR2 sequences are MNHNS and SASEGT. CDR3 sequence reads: CASRGGGPEKLFF. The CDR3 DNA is TGTGCCAGCAGAGGGGGGGGCCCTGAAAAACTGTTTTTT.

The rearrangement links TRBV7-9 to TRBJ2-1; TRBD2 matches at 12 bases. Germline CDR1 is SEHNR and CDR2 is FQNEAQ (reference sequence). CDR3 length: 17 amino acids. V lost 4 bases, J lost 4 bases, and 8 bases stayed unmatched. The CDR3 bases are TGTGCCAGCAGCTCCTACGGGACTAGCGGGCCTTACAATGAGCAGTTCTTC. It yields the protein CASSSYGTSGPYNEQFF.

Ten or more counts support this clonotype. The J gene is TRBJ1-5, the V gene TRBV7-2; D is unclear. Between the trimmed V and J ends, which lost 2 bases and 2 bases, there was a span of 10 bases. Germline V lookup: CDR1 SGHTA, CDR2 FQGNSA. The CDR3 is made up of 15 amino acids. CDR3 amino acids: CASSLRRGGNQPQHF. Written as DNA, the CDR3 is TGTGCCAGCAGCTTAAGGCGAGGCGGCAATCAGCCCCAGCATTTT.

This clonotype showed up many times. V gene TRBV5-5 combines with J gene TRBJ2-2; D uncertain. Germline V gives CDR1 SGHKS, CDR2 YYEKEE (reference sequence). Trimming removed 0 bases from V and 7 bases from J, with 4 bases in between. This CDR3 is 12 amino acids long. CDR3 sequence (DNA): TGTGCCAGCAGCTTGGCTTTCGGGGAGCTGTTTTTT. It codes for CASSLAFGELFF.

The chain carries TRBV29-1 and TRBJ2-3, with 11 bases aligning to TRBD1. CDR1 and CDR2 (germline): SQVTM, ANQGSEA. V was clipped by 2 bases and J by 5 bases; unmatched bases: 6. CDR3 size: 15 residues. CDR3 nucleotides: TGCAGCGTTGAAAATGGACAGGGGGCGCGAGATACGCAGTATTTT. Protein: CSVENGQGARDTQYF.

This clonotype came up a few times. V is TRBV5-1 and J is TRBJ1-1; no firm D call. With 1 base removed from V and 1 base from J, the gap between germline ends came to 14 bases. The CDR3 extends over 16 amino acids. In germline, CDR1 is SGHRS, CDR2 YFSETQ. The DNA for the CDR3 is TGCGCCAGCAGCTTGTATCGAGGCGAGAGGAACACTGAAGCTTTCTTT. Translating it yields CASSLYRGERNTEAFF.

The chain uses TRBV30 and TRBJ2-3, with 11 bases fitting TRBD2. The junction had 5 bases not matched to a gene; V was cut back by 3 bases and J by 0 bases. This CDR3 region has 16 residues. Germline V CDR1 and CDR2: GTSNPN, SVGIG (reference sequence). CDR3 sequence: CAWSPLAGASTDTQYF. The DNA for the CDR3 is TGTGCCTGGAGCCCACTAGCGGGAGCTAGCACAGATACGCAGTATTTT.